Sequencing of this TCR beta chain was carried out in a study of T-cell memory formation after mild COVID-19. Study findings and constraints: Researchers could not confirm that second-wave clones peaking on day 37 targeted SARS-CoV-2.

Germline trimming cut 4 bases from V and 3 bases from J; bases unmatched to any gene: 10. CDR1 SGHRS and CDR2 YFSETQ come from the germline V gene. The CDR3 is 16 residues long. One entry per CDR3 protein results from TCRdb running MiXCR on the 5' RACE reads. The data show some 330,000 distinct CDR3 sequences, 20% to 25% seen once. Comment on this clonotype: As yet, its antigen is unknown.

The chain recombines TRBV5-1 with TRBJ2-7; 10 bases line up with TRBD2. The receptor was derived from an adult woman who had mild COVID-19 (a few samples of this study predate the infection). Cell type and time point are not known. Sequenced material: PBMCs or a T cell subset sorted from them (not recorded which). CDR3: CASSPSLAGEVYEQYF. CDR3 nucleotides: TGCGCCAGCAGCCCAAGTCTAGCGGGGGAGGTCTACGAGCAGTACTTC.